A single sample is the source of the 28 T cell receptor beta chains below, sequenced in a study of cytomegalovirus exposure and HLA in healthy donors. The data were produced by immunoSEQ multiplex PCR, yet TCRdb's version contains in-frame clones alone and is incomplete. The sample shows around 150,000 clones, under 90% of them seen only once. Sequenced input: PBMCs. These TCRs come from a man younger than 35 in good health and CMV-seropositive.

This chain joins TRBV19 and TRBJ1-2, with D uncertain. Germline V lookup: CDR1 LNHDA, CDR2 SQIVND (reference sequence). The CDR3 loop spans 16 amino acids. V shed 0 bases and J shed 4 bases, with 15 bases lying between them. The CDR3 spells CASSIDISITIYGYTF. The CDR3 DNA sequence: TGTGCCAGTAGTATAGATATAAGCATCACGATCTATGGCTACACCTTC.

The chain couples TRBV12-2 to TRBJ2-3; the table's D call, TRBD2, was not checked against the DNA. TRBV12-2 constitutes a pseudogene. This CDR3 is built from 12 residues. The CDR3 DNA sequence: TGTGCAAGTCGCTTCGTAGCAGATACGCAGTATTTT. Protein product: CASRFVADTQYF.

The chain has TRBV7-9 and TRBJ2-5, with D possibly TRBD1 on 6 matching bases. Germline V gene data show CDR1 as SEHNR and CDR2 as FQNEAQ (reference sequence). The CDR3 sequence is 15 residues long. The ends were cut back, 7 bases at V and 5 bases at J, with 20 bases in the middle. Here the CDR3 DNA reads TGTGCCAGCACCTTTTTACCAGGGGAAGTGGAGACCCAGTACTTC. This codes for CASTFLPGEVETQYF.

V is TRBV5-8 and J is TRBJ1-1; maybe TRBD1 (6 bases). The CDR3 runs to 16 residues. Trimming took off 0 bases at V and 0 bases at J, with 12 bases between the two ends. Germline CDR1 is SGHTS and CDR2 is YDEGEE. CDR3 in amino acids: CASSLARGALNTEAFF. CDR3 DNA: TGTGCCAGCAGCTTGGCCCGGGGGGCTTTGAACACTGAAGCTTTCTTT.

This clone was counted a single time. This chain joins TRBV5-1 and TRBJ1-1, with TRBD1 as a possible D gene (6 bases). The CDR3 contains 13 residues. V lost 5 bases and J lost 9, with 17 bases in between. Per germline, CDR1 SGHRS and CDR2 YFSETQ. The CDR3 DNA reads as TGCGCCAGCAGTACCCAAAAAGGACAGCAAGCTTTCTTT. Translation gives CASSTQKGQQAFF.

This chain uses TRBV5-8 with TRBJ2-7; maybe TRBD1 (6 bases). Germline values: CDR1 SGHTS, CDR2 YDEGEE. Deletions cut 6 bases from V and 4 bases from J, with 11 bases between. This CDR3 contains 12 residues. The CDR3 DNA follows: TGTGCCAGCAAGGGGGACGGATACGAGCAGTACTTC. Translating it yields CASKGDGYEQYF.

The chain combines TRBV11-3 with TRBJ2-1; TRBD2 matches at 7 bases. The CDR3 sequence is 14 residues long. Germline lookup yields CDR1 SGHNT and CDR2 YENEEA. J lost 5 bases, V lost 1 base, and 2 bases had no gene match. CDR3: CASSLASGDNEQFF. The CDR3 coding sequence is TGTGCCAGCAGCTTAGCCAGCGGGGACAATGAGCAGTTCTTC.

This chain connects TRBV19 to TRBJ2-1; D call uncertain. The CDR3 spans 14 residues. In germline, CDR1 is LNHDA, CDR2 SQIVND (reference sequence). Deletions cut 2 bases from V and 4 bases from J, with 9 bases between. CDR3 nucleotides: TGTGCCAGTAGTATATCGGCTAGGTACAATGAGCAGTTCTTC. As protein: CASSISARYNEQFF.

CDR3 sequence reads: CASSLPSGPNTGELFF. CDR3 in DNA: TGTGCCAGCAGTTTACCTAGCGGCCCGAACACCGGGGAGCTGTTTTTT. V gene TRBV28 combines with J gene TRBJ2-2, with 7 bases aligning to TRBD2. Germline-derived CDR1 and CDR2 are MDHEN and SYDVKM. This CDR3 contains 16 residues. Germline trimming cut 2 bases from V and 0 bases from J; bases unmatched to any gene: 3. The complete variable domain, with remaining parts taken from reference TRBV28 and TRBJ2-2, reads DVKVTQSSRYLVKRTGEKVFLECVQDMDHENMFWYRQDPGLGLRLIYFSYDVKMKEKGDIPEGYSVSREKKERFSLILESASTNQTSMYLCASSLPSGPNTGELFFGEGSRLTVL.

The CDR3 sequence is CASMVGSLSYEQYF. In DNA, the CDR3 is TGTGCCAGTATGGTAGGGAGTCTGTCCTACGAGCAGTACTTC. This chain uses TRBV19 with TRBJ2-7, with D possibly being TRBD2 (5 bases). Trimming took off 7 bases at V and 1 base at J, with 14 bases between the two ends. Germline CDR1 LNHDA, CDR2 SQIVND (reference sequence). CDR3 size: 14 residues.

The CDR3: CASSQGGLRYGYTF. The CDR3 DNA sequence: TGTGCCAGCAGCCAAGGGGGCCTACGCTATGGCTACACCTTC. This chain joins TRBV14 and TRBJ1-2; a weak D match, TRBD1 (5 bases). The CDR3 consists of 14 residues. Germline CDR1 is SGHDN and CDR2 is FVKESK. V lost 1 base and J 4 bases, leaving 10 bases between the germline ends.

The CDR3 DNA is TGCAGCGTTGATCGGCTAGCGGGAGGGGCTGAGCAGTTCTTC. Protein: CSVDRLAGGAEQFF. The rearrangement uses TRBV29-1 and TRBJ2-1, with 12 bases matching TRBD2. The trim removed 3 bases at V and 9 bases at J, leaving 6 bases unmatched. This CDR3 is built from 14 residues. Germline V gives CDR1 SQVTM, CDR2 ANQGSEA.

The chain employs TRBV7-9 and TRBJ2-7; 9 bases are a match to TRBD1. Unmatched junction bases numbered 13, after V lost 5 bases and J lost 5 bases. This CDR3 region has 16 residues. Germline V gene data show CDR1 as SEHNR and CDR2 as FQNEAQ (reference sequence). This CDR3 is CASSPGTGLNRHEQYF. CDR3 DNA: TGTGCCAGCAGCCCCGGGACAGGGCTAAATCGTCACGAGCAGTACTTC.

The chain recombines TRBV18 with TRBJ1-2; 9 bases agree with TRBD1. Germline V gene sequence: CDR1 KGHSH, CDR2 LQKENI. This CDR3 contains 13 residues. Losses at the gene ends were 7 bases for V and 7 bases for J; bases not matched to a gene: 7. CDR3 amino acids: CASWRTGDGGYTF. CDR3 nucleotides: TGTGCCAGCTGGAGGACAGGGGATGGTGGCTACACCTTC.

In nucleotides, the CDR3 is TGTGCCTCGAAATTTAGCGGATCTAGCACAGATACGCAGTATTTT. Translation: CASKFSGSSTDTQYF. This chain joins TRBV6-4 and TRBJ2-3, with D perhaps TRBD2 (6 bases). The CDR3 is 15 residues long. From germline, CDR1 is MRHNA and CDR2 SNTAGT. V lost 11 bases and J lost 0, with 18 bases in between.

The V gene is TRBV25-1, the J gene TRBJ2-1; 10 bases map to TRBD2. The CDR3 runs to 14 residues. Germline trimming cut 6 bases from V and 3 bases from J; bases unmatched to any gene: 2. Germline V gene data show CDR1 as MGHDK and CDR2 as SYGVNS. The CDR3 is CASRLAGGYNEQFF. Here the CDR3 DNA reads TGTGCCAGCAGATTAGCGGGAGGCTACAATGAGCAGTTCTTC.

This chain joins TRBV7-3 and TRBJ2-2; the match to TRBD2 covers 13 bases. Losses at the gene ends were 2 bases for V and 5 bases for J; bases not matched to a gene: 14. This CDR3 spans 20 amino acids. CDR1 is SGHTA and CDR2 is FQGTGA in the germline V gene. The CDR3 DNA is TGTGCCAGCAGCTTAGCAGGGGTACTAGCGGGAGGGCCGGGGACCGGGGAGCTGTTTTTT. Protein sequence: CASSLAGVLAGGPGTGELFF.

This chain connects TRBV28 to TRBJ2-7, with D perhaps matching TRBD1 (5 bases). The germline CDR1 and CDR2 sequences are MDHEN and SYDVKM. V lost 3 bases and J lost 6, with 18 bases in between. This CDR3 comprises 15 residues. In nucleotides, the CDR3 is TGTGCCAGCAGTTTTGTATCTTCAGGGTCTCTCGAGCAGTACTTC. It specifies CASSFVSSGSLEQYF.

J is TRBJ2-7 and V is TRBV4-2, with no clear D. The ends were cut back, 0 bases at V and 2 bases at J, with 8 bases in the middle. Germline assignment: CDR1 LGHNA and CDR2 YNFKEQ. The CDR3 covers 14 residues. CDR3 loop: CASSQDGGPYEQYF. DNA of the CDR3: TGTGCCAGCAGCCAAGACGGCGGTCCCTACGAGCAGTACTTC.

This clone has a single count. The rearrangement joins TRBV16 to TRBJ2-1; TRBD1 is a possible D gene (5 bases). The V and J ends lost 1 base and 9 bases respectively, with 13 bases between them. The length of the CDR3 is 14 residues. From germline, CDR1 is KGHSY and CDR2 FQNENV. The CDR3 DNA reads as TGTGCCAGCAGCCAATTACAGGTCCGCGGTGAGCAGTTCTTC. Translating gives CASSQLQVRGEQFF. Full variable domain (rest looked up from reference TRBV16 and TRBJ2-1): GEEVAQTPKHLVRGEGQKAKLYCAPIKGHSYVFWYQQVLKNEFKFLISFQNENVFDETGMPKERFSAKCLPNSPCSLEIQATKLEDSAVYFCASSQLQVRGEQFFGPGTRLTVL.

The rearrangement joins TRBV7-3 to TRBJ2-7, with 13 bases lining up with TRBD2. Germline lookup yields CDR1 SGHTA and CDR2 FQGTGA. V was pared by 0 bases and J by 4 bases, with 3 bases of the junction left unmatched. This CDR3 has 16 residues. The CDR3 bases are TGTGCCAGCAGCTTAACCGGACTAGCGGGAGTATACGAGCAGTACTTC. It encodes CASSLTGLAGVYEQYF.

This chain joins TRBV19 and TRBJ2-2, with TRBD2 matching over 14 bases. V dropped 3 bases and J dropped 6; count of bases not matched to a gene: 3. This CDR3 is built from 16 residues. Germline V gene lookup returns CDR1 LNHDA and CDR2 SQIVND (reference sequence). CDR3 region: CASSMRLAGGPGELFF. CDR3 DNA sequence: TGTGCCAGTAGTATGCGACTAGCGGGAGGGCCCGGGGAGCTGTTTTTT.

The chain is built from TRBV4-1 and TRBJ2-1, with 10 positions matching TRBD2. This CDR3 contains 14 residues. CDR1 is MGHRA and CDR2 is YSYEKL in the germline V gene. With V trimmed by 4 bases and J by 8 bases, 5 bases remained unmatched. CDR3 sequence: CASSPSGRSYEQFF. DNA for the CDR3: TGCGCCAGCAGCCCTAGCGGGAGAAGTTATGAGCAGTTCTTC.

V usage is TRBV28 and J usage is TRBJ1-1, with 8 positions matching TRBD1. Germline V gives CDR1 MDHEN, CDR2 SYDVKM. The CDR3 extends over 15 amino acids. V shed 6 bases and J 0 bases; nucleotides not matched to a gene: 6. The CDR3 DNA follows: TGTGCCAGCAGACCCAGACAGGGGTTGAACACTGAAGCTTTCTTT. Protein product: CASRPRQGLNTEAFF.

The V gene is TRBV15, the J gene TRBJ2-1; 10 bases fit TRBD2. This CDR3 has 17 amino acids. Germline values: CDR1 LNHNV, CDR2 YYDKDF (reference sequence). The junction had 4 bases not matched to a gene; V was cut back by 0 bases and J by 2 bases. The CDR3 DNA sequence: TGTGCCACCAGCAGAGATCGAGGACTAGCGGCCTACAATGAGCAGTTCTTC. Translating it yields CATSRDRGLAAYNEQFF.

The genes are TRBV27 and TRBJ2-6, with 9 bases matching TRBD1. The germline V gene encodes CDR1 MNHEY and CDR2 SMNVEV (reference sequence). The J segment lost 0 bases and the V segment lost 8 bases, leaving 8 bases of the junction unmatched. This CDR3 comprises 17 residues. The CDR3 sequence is CASGIQGAISGANVLTF. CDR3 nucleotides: TGTGCCAGCGGCATACAGGGGGCGATCTCTGGGGCCAACGTCCTGACTTTC.

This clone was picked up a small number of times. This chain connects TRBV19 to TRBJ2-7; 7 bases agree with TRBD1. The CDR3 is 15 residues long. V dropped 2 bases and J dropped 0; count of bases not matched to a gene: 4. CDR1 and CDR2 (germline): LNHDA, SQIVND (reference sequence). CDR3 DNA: TGTGCCAGTAGTATACGACAGGGTCCCTCCTACGAGCAGTACTTC. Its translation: CASSIRQGPSYEQYF.

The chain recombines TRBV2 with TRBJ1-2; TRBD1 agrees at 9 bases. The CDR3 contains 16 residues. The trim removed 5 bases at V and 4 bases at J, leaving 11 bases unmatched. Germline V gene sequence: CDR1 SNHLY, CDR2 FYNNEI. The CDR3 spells CASSPGQGGTSYGYTF. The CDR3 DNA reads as TGTGCCAGCAGTCCGGGACAGGGAGGCACTAGCTATGGCTACACCTTC.